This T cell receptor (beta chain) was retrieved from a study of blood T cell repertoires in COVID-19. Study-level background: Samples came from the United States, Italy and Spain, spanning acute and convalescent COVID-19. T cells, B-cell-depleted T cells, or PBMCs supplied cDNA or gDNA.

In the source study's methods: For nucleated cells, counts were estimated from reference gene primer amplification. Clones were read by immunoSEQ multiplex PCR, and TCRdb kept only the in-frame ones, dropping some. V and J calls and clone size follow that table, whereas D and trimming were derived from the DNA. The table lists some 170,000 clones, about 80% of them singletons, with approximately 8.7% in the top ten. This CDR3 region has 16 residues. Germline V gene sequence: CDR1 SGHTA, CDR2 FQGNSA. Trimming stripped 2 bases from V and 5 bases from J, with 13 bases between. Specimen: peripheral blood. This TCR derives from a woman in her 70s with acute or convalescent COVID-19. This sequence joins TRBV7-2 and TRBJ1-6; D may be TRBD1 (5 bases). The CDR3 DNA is TGTGCCAGCAGCTTATCGGCAGGGCGAGATAATTCACCCCTCCACTTT. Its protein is CASSLSAGRDNSPLHF.